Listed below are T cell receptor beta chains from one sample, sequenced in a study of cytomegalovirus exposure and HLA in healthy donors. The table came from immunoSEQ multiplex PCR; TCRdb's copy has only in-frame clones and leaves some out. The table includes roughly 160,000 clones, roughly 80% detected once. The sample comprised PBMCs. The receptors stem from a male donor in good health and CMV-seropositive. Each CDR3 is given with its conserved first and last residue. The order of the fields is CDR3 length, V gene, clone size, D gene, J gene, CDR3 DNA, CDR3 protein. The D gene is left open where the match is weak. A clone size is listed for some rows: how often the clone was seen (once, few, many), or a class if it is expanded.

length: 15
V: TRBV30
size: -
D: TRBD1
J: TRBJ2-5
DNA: TGTGCCTGGAATACCGGGACAGGGGGCAGGGAGACCCAGTACTTC
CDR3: CAWNTGTGGRETQYF

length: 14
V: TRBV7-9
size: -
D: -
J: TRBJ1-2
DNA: TGTGCCAGCAGCAACCTAGACAGTGACTATGGCTACACCTTC
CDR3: CASSNLDSDYGYTF

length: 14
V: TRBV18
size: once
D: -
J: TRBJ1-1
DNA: TGTGCCAGCTCACCGCCGCGGTCGAACACTGAAGCTTTCTTT
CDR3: CASSPPRSNTEAFF

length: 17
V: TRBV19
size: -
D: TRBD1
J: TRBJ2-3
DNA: TGTGCCAGTAGTAGAGCCGGGACAGGGGGCTTCACAGATACGCAGTATTTT
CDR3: CASSRAGTGGFTDTQYF

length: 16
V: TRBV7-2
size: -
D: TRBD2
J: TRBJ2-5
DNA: TGTGCCAGCAGCCGTGGGACTAGCGGGGATCAAGAGACCCAGTACTTC
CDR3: CASSRGTSGDQETQYF

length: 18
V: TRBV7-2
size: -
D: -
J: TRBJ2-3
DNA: TGTGCCAGCAGCTTAAGGATTAAGCGGAGCGGGAGCACAGATACGCAGTATTTT
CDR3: CASSLRIKRSGSTDTQYF

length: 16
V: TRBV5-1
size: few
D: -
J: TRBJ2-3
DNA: TGCGCCAGCAGCTTGGCCGGGGTTGCTATCACAGATACGCAGTATTTT
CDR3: CASSLAGVAITDTQYF

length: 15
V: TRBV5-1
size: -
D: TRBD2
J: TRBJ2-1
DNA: TGCGCCAGCATATCGACTAGCGGGGACTACAATGAGCAGTTCTTC
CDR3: CASISTSGDYNEQFF

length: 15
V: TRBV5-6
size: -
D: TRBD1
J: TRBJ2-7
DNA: TGTGCCAGCAGCTACCCGGGACAGGGTTACCACGAGCAGTACTTC
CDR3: CASSYPGQGYHEQYF

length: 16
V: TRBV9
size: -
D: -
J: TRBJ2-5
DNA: TGTGCCAGCAGCGTGGAGGGGGGGGCCGGGGGAGAGACCCAGTACTTC
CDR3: CASSVEGGAGGETQYF

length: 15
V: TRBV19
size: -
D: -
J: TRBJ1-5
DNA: TGTGCCAGTCTCAGTATTCGGACGGGGAATCAGCCCCAGCATTTT
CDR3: CASLSIRTGNQPQHF

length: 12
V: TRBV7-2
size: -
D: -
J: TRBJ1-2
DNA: TGTGCCAGCAGCTTATCCGGTCGGGGCTACACCTTC
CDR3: CASSLSGRGYTF

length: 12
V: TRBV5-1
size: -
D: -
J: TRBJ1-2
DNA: TGCGCCAGCAGTCTTAACAGTAGGGGCTACACCTTC
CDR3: CASSLNSRGYTF

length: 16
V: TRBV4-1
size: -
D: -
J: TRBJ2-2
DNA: TGCGCCAGCAGCCAAGATCCCAGGGTGTCCACCGGGGAGCTGTTTTTT
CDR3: CASSQDPRVSTGELFF

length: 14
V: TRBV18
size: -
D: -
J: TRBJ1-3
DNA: TGTGCCAGCTCACTACAGGGTGATGGAAACACCATATATTTT
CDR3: CASSLQGDGNTIYF

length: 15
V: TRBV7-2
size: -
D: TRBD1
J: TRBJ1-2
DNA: TGTGCCAGCAGCTTAGTAGGGACAGGGGGCAATGGCTACACCTTC
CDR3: CASSLVGTGGNGYTF

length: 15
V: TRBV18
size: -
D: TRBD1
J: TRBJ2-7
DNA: TGTGCCAGCTCACCCCCGGGACAGGGGAACGACGAGCAGTACTTC
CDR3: CASSPPGQGNDEQYF

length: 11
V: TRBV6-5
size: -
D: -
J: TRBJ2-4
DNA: TGTGCCAGCAGTTACTTAGACAGTCAGTACTTC
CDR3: CASSYLDSQYF

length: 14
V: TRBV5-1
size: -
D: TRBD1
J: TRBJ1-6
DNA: TGCGCCAGCAGCCCGGGACAGCCTAATTCACCCCTCCACTTT
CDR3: CASSPGQPNSPLHF

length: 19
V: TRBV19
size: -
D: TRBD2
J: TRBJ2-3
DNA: TGTGCCAGTAGTATCCCCCGATCCGGGACTAGCGGGAGGACAGATACGCAGTATTTT
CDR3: CASSIPRSGTSGRTDTQYF

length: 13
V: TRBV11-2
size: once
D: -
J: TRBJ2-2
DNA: TGTGCCAGCATCCCTTTCCGGACCGGGGAGCTGTTTTTT
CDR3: CASIPFRTGELFF

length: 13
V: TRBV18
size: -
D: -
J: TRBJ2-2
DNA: TGTGCCAGCTTTACAGGGAACACCGGGGAGCTGTTTTTT
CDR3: CASFTGNTGELFF

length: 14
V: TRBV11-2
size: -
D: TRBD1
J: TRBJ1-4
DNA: TGTGCCAGCAGCCTGGGACAGGGTAATGAAAAACTGTTTTTT
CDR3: CASSLGQGNEKLFF

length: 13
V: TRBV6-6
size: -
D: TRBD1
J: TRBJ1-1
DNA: TGTGCCAGCAGTGGGACAGGGAGCACTGAAGCTTTCTTT
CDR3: CASSGTGSTEAFF

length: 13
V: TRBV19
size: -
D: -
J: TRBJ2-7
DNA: TGTGCCAGTGAAGATGGGGGGACCTACGAGCAGTACTTC
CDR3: CASEDGGTYEQYF

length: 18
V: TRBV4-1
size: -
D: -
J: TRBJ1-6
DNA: TGCGCCAGCAGCCATCGAGGAGGGGATAGCTCCTATAATTCACCCCTCCACTTT
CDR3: CASSHRGGDSSYNSPLHF

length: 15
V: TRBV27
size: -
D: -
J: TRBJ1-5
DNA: TGTGCCAGCAGTTTACTCGGCAGGGGAAATCAGCCCCAGCATTTT
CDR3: CASSLLGRGNQPQHF

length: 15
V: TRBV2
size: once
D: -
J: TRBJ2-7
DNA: TGTGCCAGCAGTGAGGGGCGGACTACCTCCTACGAGCAGTACTTC
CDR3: CASSEGRTTSYEQYF

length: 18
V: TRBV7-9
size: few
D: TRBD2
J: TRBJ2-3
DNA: TGTGCCAGCAGCTTCCCCCGGCGGGGGGGACCCGGGACAGATACGCAGTATTTT
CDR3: CASSFPRRGGPGTDTQYF

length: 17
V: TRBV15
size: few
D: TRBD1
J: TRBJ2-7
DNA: TGTGCCACCAGCAGATCTTATGGGGGGACAGGGGCCCACGAGCAGTACTTC
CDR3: CATSRSYGGTGAHEQYF

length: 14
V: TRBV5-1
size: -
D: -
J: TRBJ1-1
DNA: TGCGCCAGCAGCTTGAAGAACATGAACACTGAAGCTTTCTTT
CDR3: CASSLKNMNTEAFF

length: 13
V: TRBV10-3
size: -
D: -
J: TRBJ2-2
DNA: TGTGCCATCACTGGTACCGGCACCGGGGAGCTGTTTTTT
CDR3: CAITGTGTGELFF

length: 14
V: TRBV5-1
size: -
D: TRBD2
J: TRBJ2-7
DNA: TGCGCCAGCAGGACTAGCGGGGATTCCTACGAGCAGTACTTC
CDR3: CASRTSGDSYEQYF

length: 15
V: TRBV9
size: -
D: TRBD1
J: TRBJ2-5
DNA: TGTGCCAGCAGCGCGGGACAGGGTTATCAAGAGACCCAGTACTTC
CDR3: CASSAGQGYQETQYF

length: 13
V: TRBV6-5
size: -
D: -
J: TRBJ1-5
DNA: TGTGCCAGCACTACGTTAAGCAATCAGCCCCAGCATTTT
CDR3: CASTTLSNQPQHF

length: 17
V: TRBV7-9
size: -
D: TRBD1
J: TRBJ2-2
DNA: TGTGCCAGCAGCTTAGCGCCGACAGGGGCTAAACCCGGGGAGCTGTTTTTT
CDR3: CASSLAPTGAKPGELFF

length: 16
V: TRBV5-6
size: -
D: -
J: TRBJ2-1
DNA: TGTGCCAGCAGCTGGGGGCTCGGGAACTCCTACAATGAGCAGTTCTTC
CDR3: CASSWGLGNSYNEQFF

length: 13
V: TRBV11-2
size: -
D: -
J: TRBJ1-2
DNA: TGTGCCAGCAGCTTTAATTCACAGGATGGCTACACCTTC
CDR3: CASSFNSQDGYTF

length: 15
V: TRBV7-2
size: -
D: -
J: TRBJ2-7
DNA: TGTGCCAGCAGCTTGGAGCGGGCCTATTCCTACGAGCAGTACTTC
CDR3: CASSLERAYSYEQYF

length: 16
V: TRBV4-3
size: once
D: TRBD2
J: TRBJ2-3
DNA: TGCGCCAGCAGCCAAGGGTGGGCGGGGGAAGGAGATACGCAGTATTTT
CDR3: CASSQGWAGEGDTQYF

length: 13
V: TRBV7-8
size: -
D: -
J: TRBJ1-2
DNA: TGTGCCAGCAGCTTAGCCGGGCGGGGCGGCTACACCTTC
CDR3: CASSLAGRGGYTF

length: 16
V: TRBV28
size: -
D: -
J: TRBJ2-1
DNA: TGTGCCAGCAGCTCAGTCCAGGGGCACTCCTACAATGAGCAGTTCTTC
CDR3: CASSSVQGHSYNEQFF

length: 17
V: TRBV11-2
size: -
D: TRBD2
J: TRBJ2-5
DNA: TGTGCCAGCAGCCGAGAACTCACCCTAGCGGGGCAAGAGACCCAGTACTTC
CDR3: CASSRELTLAGQETQYF

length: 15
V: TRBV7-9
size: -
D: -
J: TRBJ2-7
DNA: TGTGCCAGCAGGGGGATTAGGACAACTATCAACGAGCAGTACTTC
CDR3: CASRGIRTTINEQYF

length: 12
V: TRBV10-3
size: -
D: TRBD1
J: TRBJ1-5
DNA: TGTGCCACCTCGGACAGGAATCAGCCCCAGCATTTT
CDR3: CATSDRNQPQHF

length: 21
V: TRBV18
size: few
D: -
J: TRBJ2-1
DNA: TGTGCCAGCTCACCACCGCCGGGACAGGGCTCGACTAGCGGCCTGTACAATGAGCAGTTCTTC
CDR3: CASSPPPGQGSTSGLYNEQFF

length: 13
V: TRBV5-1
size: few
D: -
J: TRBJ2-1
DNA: TGCGCCAGCAGCCCGGGACTCCACAATGAGCAGTTCTTC
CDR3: CASSPGLHNEQFF

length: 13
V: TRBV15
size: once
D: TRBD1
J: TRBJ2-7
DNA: TGTGCCACCAGCCGGGACAGAACCTACGAGCAGTACTTC
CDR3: CATSRDRTYEQYF

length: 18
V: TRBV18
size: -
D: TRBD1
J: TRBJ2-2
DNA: TGTGCCAGCTCACCACCCGGGACAGGGAACGCGAACACCGGGGAGCTGTTTTTT
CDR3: CASSPPGTGNANTGELFF

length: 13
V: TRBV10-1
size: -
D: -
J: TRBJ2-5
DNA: TGCGCCAGCAACGGACAGTTTCAAGAGACCCAGTACTTC
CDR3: CASNGQFQETQYF

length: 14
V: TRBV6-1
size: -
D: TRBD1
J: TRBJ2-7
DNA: TGTGCCAGCAGTTATACCAGGGGGCTAAACGAGCAGTACTTC
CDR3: CASSYTRGLNEQYF

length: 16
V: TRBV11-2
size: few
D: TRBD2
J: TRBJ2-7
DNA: TGTGCCAGCAGCTTAGTGGTAAGCGGGAGCTCCTACGAGCAGTACTTC
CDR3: CASSLVVSGSSYEQYF

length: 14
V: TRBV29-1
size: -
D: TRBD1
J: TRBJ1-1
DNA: TGCAGCGTTGAGAGAACAGGGGAAGCCACTGAAGCTTTCTTT
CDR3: CSVERTGEATEAFF

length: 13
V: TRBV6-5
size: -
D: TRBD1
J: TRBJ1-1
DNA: TGTGCCAGCAGCAGAACAGGGGGCCTAGAAGCTTTCTTT
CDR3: CASSRTGGLEAFF